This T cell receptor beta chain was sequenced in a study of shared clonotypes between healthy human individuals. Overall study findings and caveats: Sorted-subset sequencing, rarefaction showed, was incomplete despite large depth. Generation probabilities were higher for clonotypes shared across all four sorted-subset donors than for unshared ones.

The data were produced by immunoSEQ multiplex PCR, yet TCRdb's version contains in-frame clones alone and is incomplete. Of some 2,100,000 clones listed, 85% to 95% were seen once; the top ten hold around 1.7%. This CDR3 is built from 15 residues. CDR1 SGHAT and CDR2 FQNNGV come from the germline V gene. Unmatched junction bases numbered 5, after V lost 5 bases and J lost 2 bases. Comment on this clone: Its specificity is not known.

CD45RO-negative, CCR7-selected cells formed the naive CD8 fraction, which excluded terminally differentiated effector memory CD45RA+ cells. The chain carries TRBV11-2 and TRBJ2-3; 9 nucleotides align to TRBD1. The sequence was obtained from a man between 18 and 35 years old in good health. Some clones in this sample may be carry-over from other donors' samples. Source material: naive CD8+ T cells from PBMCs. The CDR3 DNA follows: TGTGCCAGCAGCACACGGACAGGGGCCACAGATACGCAGTATTTT. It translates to CASSTRTGATDTQYF.